The sequence of this TCR beta chain was determined in a study of Graves' ophthalmopathy and Graves' hyperthyroidism. The authors amplified TCR beta CDR3 regions from RNA transcripts. Following a first-round RT-PCR that used HTBI primers, a second-round multiplex PCR was carried out. TCRdb re-called the multiplex PCR reads through MiXCR, storing one row per CDR3 protein. The repertoire holds 400,000 or so distinct CDR3 sequences, with about 18% as singletons. Ten or more counts support this clonotype. Germline values: CDR1 MNHNS, CDR2 SASEGT. With 1 base removed from V and 3 bases from J, the gap between germline ends came to 0 bases. This CDR3 region has 11 residues.

This chain links TRBV6-1 with TRBJ1-1; unclear D gene. The specimen sequenced was peripheral blood. This receptor was identified in an adult woman with stable Graves' hyperthyroidism. The CDR3 bases are TGTGCCAGCAGTGAAGACACTGAAGCTTTCTTT. Its protein is CASSEDTEAFF.